The TCR beta chain under discussion was sequenced for a study of T-cell memory formation after mild COVID-19. TCRdb independently ran MiXCR on the 5' RACE reads; one entry per CDR3 protein. The table shows around 430,000 distinct CDR3 sequences, with 16% occurring only once. This TCR derives from a man aged 18 to 30 who had mild COVID-19 (a few samples of this study predate the infection). Cell type and time point are not known. The specimen was PBMCs or a T cell subset sorted from them (not recorded which).

This CDR3 is CASSQSRGGGAYEQFF. CDR3 bases: TGCGCCAGCAGCCAAAGCCGAGGCGGGGGGGCCTATGAGCAGTTCTTC. V usage is TRBV4-3 and J usage is TRBJ2-1; 9 nucleotides match TRBD2. V gave up 2 bases and J gave up 8 bases; unmatched junction bases: 10. Germline V lookup: CDR1 LGHNA, CDR2 YSLEER. The CDR3 sequence is 16 residues long.